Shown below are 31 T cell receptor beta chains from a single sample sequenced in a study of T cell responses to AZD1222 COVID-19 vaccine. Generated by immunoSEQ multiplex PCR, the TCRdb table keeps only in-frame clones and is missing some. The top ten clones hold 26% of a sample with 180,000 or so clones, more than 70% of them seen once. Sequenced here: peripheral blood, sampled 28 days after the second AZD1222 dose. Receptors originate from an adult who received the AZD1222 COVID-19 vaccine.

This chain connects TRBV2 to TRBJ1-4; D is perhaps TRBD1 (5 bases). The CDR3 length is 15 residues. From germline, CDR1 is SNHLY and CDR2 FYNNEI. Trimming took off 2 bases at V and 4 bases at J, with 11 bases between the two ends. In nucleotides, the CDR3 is TGTGCCAGCAGTGAATCGGGGGAAAGTAATGAAAAACTGTTTTTT. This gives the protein CASSESGESNEKLFF.

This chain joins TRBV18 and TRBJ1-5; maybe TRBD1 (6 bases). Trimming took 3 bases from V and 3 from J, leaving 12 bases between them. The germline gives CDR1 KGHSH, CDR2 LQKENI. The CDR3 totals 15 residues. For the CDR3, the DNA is TGTGCCAGCTCACCCTCGACAGGATTCAATCAGCCCCAGCATTTT. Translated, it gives CASSPSTGFNQPQHF.

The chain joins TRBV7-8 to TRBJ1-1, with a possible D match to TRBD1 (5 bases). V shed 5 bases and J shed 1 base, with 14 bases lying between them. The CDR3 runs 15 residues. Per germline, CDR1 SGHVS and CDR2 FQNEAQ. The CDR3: CASSPPTGTNTEAFF. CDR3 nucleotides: TGTGCCAGCAGCCCCCCCACCGGGACGAACACTGAAGCTTTCTTT.

The CDR3 spells CASSAVNTGELFF. The CDR3 nucleotides read TGTGCCAGCAGCGCGGTAAACACCGGGGAGCTGTTTTTT. The genes are TRBV7-6 and TRBJ2-2, with unresolved D. V was shortened by 5 bases and J by 2 bases, with 6 bases between the two germline ends. Germline loops: CDR1 SGHVS, CDR2 FNYEAQ. The CDR3 is 13 residues long.

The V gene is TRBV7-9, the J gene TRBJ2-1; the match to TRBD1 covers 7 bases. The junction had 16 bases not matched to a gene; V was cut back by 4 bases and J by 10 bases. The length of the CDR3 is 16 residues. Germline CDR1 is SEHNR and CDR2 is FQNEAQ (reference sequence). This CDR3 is CASSSLRGTVVWEQFF. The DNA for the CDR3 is TGTGCCAGCAGCTCCCTGAGGGGGACAGTTGTCTGGGAGCAGTTCTTC. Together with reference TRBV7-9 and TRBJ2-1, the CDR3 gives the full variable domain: DTGVSQNPRHKITKRGQNVTFRCDPISEHNRLYWYRQTLGQGPEFLTYFQNEAQLEKSRLLSDRFSAERPKGSFSTLEIQRTEQGDSAMYLCASSSLRGTVVWEQFFGPGTRLTVL.

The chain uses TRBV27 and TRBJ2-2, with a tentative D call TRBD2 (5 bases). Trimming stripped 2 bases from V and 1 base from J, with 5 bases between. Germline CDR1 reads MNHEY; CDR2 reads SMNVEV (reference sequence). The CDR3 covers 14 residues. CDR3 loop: CASSLRENTGELFF. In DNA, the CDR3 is TGTGCCAGCAGTTTACGGGAGAACACCGGGGAGCTGTTTTTT.

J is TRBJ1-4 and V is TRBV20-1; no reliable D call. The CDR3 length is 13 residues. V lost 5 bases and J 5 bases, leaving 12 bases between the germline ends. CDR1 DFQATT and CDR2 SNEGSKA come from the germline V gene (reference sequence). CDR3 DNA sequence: TGCAGTGCTCGTGAGGGTGGAAATGAAAAACTGTTTTTT. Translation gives CSAREGGNEKLFF.

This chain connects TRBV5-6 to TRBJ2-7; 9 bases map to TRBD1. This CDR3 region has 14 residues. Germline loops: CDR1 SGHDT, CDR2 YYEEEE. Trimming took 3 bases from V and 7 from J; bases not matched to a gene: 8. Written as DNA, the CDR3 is TGTGCCAGCAGCTCAACCGGGACAGGGAGAGAGCAGTACTTC. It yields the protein CASSSTGTGREQYF.

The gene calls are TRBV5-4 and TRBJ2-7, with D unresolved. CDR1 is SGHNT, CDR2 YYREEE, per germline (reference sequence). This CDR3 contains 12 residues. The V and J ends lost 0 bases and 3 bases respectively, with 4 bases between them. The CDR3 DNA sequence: TGTGCCAGCAGCTTGGAGGGCTACGAGCAGTACTTC. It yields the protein CASSLEGYEQYF.

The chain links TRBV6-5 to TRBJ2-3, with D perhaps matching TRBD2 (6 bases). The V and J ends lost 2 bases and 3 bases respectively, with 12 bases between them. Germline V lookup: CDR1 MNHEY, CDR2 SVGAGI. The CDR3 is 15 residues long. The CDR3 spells CASSYGPGVTDTQYF. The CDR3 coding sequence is TGTGCCAGCAGTTACGGCCCGGGAGTTACAGATACGCAGTATTTT.

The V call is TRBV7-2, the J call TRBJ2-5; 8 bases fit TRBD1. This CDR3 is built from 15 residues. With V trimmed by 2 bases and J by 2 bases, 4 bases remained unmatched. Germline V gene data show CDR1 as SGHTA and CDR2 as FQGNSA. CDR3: CASSLSRGRQETQYF. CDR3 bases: TGTGCCAGCAGCTTATCCAGGGGGCGTCAAGAGACCCAGTACTTC.

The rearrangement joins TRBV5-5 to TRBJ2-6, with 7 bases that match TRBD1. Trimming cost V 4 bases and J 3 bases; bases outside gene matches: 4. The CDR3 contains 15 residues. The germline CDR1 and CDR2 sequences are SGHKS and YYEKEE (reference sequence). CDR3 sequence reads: CASSRQGNGANVLTF. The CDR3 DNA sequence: TGTGCCAGCAGCCGACAGGGAAATGGGGCCAACGTCCTGACTTTC.

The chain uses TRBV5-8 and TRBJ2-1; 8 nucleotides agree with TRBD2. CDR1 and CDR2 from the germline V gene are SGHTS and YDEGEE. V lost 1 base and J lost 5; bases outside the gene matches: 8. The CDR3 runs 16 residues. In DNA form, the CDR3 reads TGTGCCAGCAGCTTGCTAATAGCGGGACCCGACAATGAGCAGTTCTTC. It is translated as CASSLLIAGPDNEQFF.

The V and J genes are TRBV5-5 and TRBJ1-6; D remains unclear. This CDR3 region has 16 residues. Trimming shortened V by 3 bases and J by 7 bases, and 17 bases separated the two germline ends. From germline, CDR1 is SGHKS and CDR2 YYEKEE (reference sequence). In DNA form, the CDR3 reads TGTGCCAGCAGCTCACCTGGACGCCTAGGGAATTCACCCCTCCACTTT. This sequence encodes CASSSPGRLGNSPLHF.

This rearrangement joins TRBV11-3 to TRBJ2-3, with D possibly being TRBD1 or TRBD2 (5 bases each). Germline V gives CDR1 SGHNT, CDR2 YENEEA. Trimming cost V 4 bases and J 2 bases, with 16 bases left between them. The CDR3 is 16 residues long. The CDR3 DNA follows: TGTGCCAGCAGCTCGGGGACCTCCGCTCACACAGATACGCAGTATTTT. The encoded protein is CASSSGTSAHTDTQYF.

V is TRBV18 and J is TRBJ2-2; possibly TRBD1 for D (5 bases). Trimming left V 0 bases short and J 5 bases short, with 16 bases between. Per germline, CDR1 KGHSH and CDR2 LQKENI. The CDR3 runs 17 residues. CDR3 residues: CASSPPPRAGLTGELFF. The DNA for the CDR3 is TGTGCCAGCTCACCACCCCCTCGGGCAGGGTTGACCGGGGAGCTGTTTTTT.

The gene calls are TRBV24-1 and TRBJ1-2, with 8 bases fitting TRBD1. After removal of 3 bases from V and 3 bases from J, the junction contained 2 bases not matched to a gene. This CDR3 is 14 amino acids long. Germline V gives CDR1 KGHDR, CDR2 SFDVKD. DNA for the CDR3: TGTGCCACCAGTGATCCGACAGGGGACTATGGCTACACCTTC. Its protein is CATSDPTGDYGYTF.

CDR3 coding DNA: TGCGCCAGCAGCCTCACTGAAGCTTTCTTT. This encodes CASSLTEAFF. V usage is TRBV10-1 and J usage is TRBJ1-1; D remains unclear. The CDR3 contains 10 residues. V lost 6 bases and J lost 4, with 3 bases in between. The germline CDR1 and CDR2 sequences are WNHNN and SYGVQD (reference sequence).

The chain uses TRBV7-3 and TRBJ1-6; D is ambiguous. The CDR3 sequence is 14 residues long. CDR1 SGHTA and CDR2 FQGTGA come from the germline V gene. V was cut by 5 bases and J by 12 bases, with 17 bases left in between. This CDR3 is CASSLGRNEGPLHF. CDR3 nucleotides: TGTGCCAGCAGCCTCGGTAGAAATGAGGGACCCCTCCACTTT.

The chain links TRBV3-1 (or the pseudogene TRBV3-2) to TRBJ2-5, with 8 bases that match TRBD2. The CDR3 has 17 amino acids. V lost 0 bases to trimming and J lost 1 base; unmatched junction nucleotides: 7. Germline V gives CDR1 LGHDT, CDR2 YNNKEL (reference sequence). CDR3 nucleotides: TGTGCCAGCAGCCAAGATCGGTGGCGGGAGGCCCAAGAGACCCAGTACTTC. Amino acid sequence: CASSQDRWREAQETQYF.

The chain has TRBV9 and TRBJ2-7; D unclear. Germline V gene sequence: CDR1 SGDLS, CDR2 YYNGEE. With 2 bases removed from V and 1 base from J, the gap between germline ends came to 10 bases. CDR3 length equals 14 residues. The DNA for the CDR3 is TGTGCCAGCAGCGTTGGTAGCCGGTCCTACGAGCAGTACTTC. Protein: CASSVGSRSYEQYF. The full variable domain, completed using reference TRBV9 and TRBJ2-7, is DSGVTQTPKHLITATGQRVTLRCSPRSGDLSVYWYQQSLDQGLQFLIQYYNGEERAKGNILERFSAQQFPDLHSELNLSSLELGDSALYFCASSVGSRSYEQYFGPGTRLTVT.

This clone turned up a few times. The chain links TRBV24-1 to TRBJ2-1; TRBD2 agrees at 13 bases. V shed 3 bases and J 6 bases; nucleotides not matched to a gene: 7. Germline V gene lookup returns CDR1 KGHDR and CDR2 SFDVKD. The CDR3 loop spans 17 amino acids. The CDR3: CATSDIWTSGSINEQFF. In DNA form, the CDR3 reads TGTGCCACCAGTGATATCTGGACTAGCGGGAGTATCAATGAGCAGTTCTTC.

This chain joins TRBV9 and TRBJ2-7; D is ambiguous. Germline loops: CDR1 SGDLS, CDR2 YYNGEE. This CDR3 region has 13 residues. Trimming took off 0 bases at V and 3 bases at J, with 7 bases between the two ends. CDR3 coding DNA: TGTGCCAGCAGCGTAGGTCCCAACTACGAGCAGTACTTC. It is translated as CASSVGPNYEQYF.

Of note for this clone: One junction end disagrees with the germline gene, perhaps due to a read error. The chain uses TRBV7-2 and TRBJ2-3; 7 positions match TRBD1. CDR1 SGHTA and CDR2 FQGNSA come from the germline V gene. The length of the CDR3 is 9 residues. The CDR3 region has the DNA TGTGCCAGCAGCTTACGGGACAGTTTT. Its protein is CASSLRDSF.

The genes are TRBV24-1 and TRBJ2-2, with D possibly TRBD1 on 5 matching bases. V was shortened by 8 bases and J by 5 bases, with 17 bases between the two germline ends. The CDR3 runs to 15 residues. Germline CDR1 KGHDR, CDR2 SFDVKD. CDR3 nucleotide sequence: TGTGCCACCACTTCTGCACCCCCAGGGACCGGGGAGCTGTTTTTT. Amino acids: CATTSAPPGTGELFF.

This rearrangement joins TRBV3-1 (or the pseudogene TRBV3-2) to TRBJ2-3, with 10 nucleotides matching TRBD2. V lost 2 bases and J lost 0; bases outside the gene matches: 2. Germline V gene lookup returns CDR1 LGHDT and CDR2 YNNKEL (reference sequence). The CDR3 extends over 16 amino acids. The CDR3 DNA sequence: TGTGCCAGCAGCCAATTAGCGGGAGGAAGCACAGATACGCAGTATTTT. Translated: CASSQLAGGSTDTQYF.

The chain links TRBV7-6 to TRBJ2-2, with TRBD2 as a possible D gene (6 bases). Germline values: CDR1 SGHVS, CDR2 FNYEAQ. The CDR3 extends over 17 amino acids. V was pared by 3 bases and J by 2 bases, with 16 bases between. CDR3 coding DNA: TGTGCCAGCAGCTTTCACCCCCGGGACTTCAACACCGGGGAGCTGTTTTTT. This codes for CASSFHPRDFNTGELFF.

CDR3: CASSQRTGSNQPQHF. In DNA, the CDR3 is TGCGCCAGCAGCCAACGGACCGGTAGCAATCAGCCCCAGCATTTT. The gene calls are TRBV4-1 and TRBJ1-5; no reliable D call. Trimming took 2 bases from V and 0 from J, leaving 8 bases between them. This CDR3 is 15 amino acids long. Germline CDR1 is MGHRA and CDR2 is YSYEKL.

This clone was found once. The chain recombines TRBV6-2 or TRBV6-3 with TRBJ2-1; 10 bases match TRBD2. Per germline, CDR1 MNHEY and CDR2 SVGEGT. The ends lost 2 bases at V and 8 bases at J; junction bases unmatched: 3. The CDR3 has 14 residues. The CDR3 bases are TGTGCCAGCAGTTACCTCCTAGCGGGAGATGAGCAGTTCTTC. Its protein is CASSYLLAGDEQFF.

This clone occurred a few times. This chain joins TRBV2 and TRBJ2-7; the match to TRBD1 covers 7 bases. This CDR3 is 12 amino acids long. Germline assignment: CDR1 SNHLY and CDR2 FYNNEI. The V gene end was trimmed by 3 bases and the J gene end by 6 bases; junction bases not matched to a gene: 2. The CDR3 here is CASSDDRAEQYF. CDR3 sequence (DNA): TGTGCCAGCAGTGACGACAGGGCCGAGCAGTACTTC.

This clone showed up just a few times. This CDR3 reads CASRLRGSPGDEQYF. The CDR3 DNA sequence: TGTGCCAGCAGACTTAGGGGGAGCCCCGGGGACGAGCAGTACTTC. The J gene is TRBJ2-7, the V gene TRBV14; D perhaps matches TRBD1 (6 bases). V lost 6 bases, J lost 5 bases, and 20 bases lay in between. Germline-derived CDR1 and CDR2 are SGHDN and FVKESK. The CDR3 has 15 residues. Variable domain in full (rest from reference TRBV14 and TRBJ2-7): EAGVTQFPSHSVIEKGQTVTLRCDPISGHDNLYWYRRVMGKEIKFLLHFVKESKQDESGMPNNRFLAERTGGTYSTLKVQPAELEDSGVYFCASRLRGSPGDEQYFGPGTRLTVT.